This T cell receptor (beta chain) appears in the sequencing data of a study of cytomegalovirus exposure and HLA in healthy donors. Using immunoSEQ multiplex PCR, the repertoire was profiled, and TCRdb retains in-frame clones only, with some absent. The sample contains approximately 220,000 clones, approximately 88% of which appear only once. Germline V gene lookup returns CDR1 SQVTM and CDR2 ANQGSEA. Losses at the gene ends were 0 bases for V and 4 bases for J; bases not matched to a gene: 6. CDR3 length: 15 amino acids. The sequence derives from a woman aged 30 to 39 in good health and CMV-seropositive. This chain uses TRBV29-1 with TRBJ2-1, with 7 bases that match TRBD1. Sequenced sample: PBMCs. CDR3 region: CSVEDIGTAYNEQFF. For the CDR3, the DNA is TGCAGCGTTGAAGATATCGGGACAGCTTACAATGAGCAGTTCTTC.